The 30 T cell receptor beta chains given below trace back to one sample, sequenced in a study of T cells in Graves' hyperthyroidism and ophthalmopathy. RNA transcripts yielded amplified TCR beta CDR3 regions. Carried out on the TCR CDR3, a first-round RT-PCR used the HTBI primer set. TCRdb reprocessed the multiplex PCR reads with MiXCR, giving one entry per CDR3 protein. In the table there are about 700,000 distinct CDR3 sequences, 13% to 15% of which are singletons. The specimen was blood. The source of these receptors is a young woman with Graves' hyperthyroidism.

There are many counts of this clonotype. This sequence joins TRBV6-1 and TRBJ1-4; no clear D. The V and J ends lost 5 bases and 0 bases respectively, with 13 bases between them. Germline assignment: CDR1 MNHNS and CDR2 SASEGT. This CDR3 has 16 residues. The CDR3 DNA reads TGTGCCAGCAGTTCCCTCGGTCTTGCAACTAATGAAAAACTGTTTTTT. Translation gives CASSSLGLATNEKLFF.

The chain recombines TRBV7-9 with TRBJ2-5; 11 nucleotides match TRBD2. Trimming at V came to 2 bases and at J to 1 base, leaving 3 bases not matched to a gene. The CDR3 contains 16 residues. Germline V gives CDR1 SEHNR, CDR2 FQNEAQ (reference sequence). This CDR3 is CASSLILAGGQETQYF. The CDR3 DNA is TGTGCCAGCAGCTTAATCCTAGCGGGAGGCCAAGAGACCCAGTACTTC.

This clonotype has ten or more counts. The J gene is TRBJ2-7, the V gene TRBV20-1, with no clear D. Germline V gene lookup returns CDR1 DFQATT and CDR2 SNEGSKA (reference sequence). V gave up 0 bases and J gave up 0 bases, with 12 bases separating them. CDR3 size: 15 residues. CDR3 amino acids: CSARDGRRSSYEQYF. CDR3 coding DNA: TGCAGTGCTAGAGATGGACGGCGAAGCTCCTACGAGCAGTACTTC.

The chain has TRBV20-1 and TRBJ2-5; 9 bases agree with TRBD2. V was clipped by 3 bases and J by 7 bases; unmatched bases: 21. Germline CDR1 and CDR2: DFQATT and SNEGSKA (reference sequence). The CDR3 totals 18 residues. CDR3 DNA sequence: TGCAGTGCTAGTGTAGCGGGAGTCCTTAGTGCCGGGTCTCGGACCCAGTACTTC. Its translation is CSASVAGVLSAGSRTQYF.

In this sample, this clonotype turned up many times. This chain joins TRBV18 and TRBJ2-7; D gene ambiguous. Germline V gives CDR1 KGHSH, CDR2 LQKENI. Trimming removed 0 bases from V and 2 bases from J, with 8 bases in between. CDR3 size: 14 residues. The DNA of the CDR3 is TGTGCCAGCTCACCACCGGAACTGACCTACGAGCAGTACTTC. Residues: CASSPPELTYEQYF.

CDR3 DNA sequence: TGTGCCAGCAGTTTAAGTTGGCAGGGCGGCTCCTACGAGCAGTACTTC. Residues: CASSLSWQGGSYEQYF. V is TRBV27 and J is TRBJ2-7; D perhaps matches TRBD1 (5 bases). Trimming pared 2 bases from V and 0 bases from J, leaving 14 bases between. The CDR3 totals 16 residues. Germline V CDR1 and CDR2: MNHEY, SMNVEV (reference sequence).

This rearrangement joins TRBV29-1 to TRBJ2-3, with TRBD1 as a possible D gene (6 bases). Trimming cost V 1 base and J 1 base, with 15 bases left between them. The CDR3 consists of 16 residues. From germline, CDR1 is SQVTM and CDR2 ANQGSEA. CDR3 nucleotides: TGCAGCGTTGAAGGGGAGCAGGGGTCGGGCACAGATACGCAGTATTTT. It yields the protein CSVEGEQGSGTDTQYF.

In this sample, this clonotype turned up many times. The V and J genes are TRBV18 and TRBJ1-2; D perhaps matches TRBD1 (5 bases). The germline V gene encodes CDR1 KGHSH and CDR2 LQKENI. The CDR3 length is 13 residues. The V gene lost 3 bases and the J gene lost 4 bases, with 9 bases spanning the gap. This CDR3 is CASSPGTAYGYTF. The DNA of the CDR3 is TGTGCCAGCTCACCCGGGACGGCCTATGGCTACACCTTC.

The table lists this clonotype with many counts. The rearrangement links TRBV2 to TRBJ1-2; the D gene is possibly TRBD1 (6 bases). This CDR3 is built from 14 residues. Trimming cost V 5 bases and J 7 bases, with 17 bases left between them. From germline, CDR1 is SNHLY and CDR2 FYNNEI. The CDR3 nucleotides read TGTGCCAGCAGTCCTTTTGGAGGGGGTGGTGGCTACACCTTC. This encodes CASSPFGGGGGYTF.

This clonotype was seen repeatedly, ten times or more. J is TRBJ1-1 and V is TRBV2, with 7 bases aligning to TRBD1. Germline V gene lookup returns CDR1 SNHLY and CDR2 FYNNEI. Trimming took 8 bases from V and 2 from J; bases not matched to a gene: 5. This CDR3 has 13 residues. CDR3 nucleotide sequence: TGTGCCAGCTCGGGACAGTTCAACACTGAAGCTTTCTTT. Translated, it gives CASSGQFNTEAFF.

The table lists this clonotype with a count of one. Being one base from a much bigger clone, this may be a read error. This chain connects TRBV5-1 to TRBJ2-3; 7 bases align to TRBD1. The CDR3 spans 14 residues. Germline values: CDR1 SGHRS, CDR2 YFSETQ. The V and J ends lost 5 bases and 4 bases, in that order; junction bases with no gene match: 7. CDR3 in amino acids: CASRLTGKADTQYF. The CDR3 DNA follows: TGCGCCAGCAGATTGACAGGGAAGGCAGATACGCAGTATTTT.

This clonotype appeared a few times. The junction does not match germline at one end; this may be a read error. Written as DNA, the CDR3 is TGTACCACCAGTGATTACATGTCCTACAATGAGCAGTTCTTC. This encodes CTTSDYMSYNEQFF. The chain has TRBV24-1 and TRBJ2-1; no clear D gene. The CDR3 has 14 amino acids. Germline CDR1 is KGHDR and CDR2 is SFDVKD.

This chain connects TRBV18 to TRBJ1-5; TRBD1 is a possible D gene (6 bases). The germline V gene has CDR1 KGHSH and CDR2 LQKENI. Trimming pared 2 bases from V and 5 bases from J, leaving 10 bases between. This CDR3 has 14 residues. The CDR3 DNA is TGTGCCAGCTCACCAGGGGCAGGGGATCAGCCCCAGCATTTT. Encoded protein: CASSPGAGDQPQHF.

This clonotype showed up many times. V and J are TRBV2 and TRBJ2-4, with D uncertain. The germline CDR1 and CDR2 sequences are SNHLY and FYNNEI. Trimming took off 7 bases at V and 0 bases at J, with 13 bases between the two ends. This CDR3 has 15 amino acids. The CDR3 loop is CASTPARVAKNIQYF. The DNA for the CDR3 is TGTGCCAGCACCCCGGCCAGAGTAGCCAAAAACATTCAGTACTTC.

This chain connects TRBV30 to TRBJ2-1, with 9 bases fitting TRBD2. This CDR3 has 16 residues. Germline-derived CDR1 and CDR2 are GTSNPN and SVGIG (reference sequence). J gave up 4 bases and V 0 bases, and 7 bases lay outside the gene matches. CDR3 loop: CAWSVGGLAVYNEQFF. Written as DNA, the CDR3 is TGTGCCTGGAGTGTAGGGGGACTAGCCGTATACAATGAGCAGTTCTTC.

The chain joins TRBV20-1 to TRBJ2-2; 12 bases map to TRBD1. The CDR3 runs 15 residues. Germline-derived CDR1 and CDR2 are DFQATT and SNEGSKA (reference sequence). Unmatched junction bases numbered 7, after V lost 3 bases and J lost 8 bases. Here the CDR3 DNA reads TGCAGTGCTAGCTTCCGGGACAGGGGGCTTGGGGAGCTGTTTTTT. Its translation: CSASFRDRGLGELFF.

There are a few counts of this clonotype. The J gene is TRBJ1-1, the V gene TRBV5-5, with a weak D call TRBD1 (5 bases). CDR1 SGHKS and CDR2 YYEKEE come from the germline V gene (reference sequence). The CDR3 sequence is 14 residues long. V was shortened by 6 bases and J by 4 bases, with 16 bases between the two germline ends. The CDR3 DNA reads as TGTGCCAGCACCCTCTATGGGGCCGCCACTGAAGCTTTCTTT. As protein: CASTLYGAATEAFF. Variable domain in full (rest from reference TRBV5-5 and TRBJ1-1): DAGVTQSPTHLIKTRGQQVTLRCSPISGHKSVSWYQQVLGQGPQFIFQYYEKEERGRGNFPDRFSARQFPNYSSELNVNALLLGDSALYLCASTLYGAATEAFFGQGTRLTVV.

This clonotype occurred a few times. This rearrangement joins TRBV10-2 to TRBJ2-3; D possibly corresponds to TRBD2 (5 bases). Germline loops: CDR1 WSHSY, CDR2 SAAADI. V was shortened by 6 bases and J by 3 bases, with 16 bases between the two germline ends. The CDR3 is made up of 15 amino acids. The CDR3 sequence: CASRDRGGNTDTQYF. The CDR3 DNA reads TGCGCCAGCAGAGACCGGGGTGGGAATACAGATACGCAGTATTTT.

V is TRBV7-9 and J is TRBJ2-3; TRBD1 or TRBD2 may be the D gene (5 bases each). CDR1 is SEHNR and CDR2 is FQNEAQ in the germline V gene (reference sequence). The length of the CDR3 is 18 residues. V was shortened by 3 bases and J by 5 bases, with 24 bases between the two germline ends. The CDR3 sequence is CASSLDNWSGSSEDTQYF. Here the CDR3 DNA reads TGTGCCAGCAGCTTGGACAACTGGTCGGGGTCCAGCGAAGATACGCAGTATTTT.

The V and J genes are TRBV10-3 and TRBJ2-7; D is undetermined. The CDR3 spans 14 residues. Germline V gives CDR1 ENHRY, CDR2 SYGVKD. V was pared by 5 bases and J by 3 bases, with 14 bases between. In DNA form, the CDR3 reads TGTGCCATCAGTAGGGCCTCAGATTACTACGAGCAGTACTTC. Amino acids: CAISRASDYYEQYF.

This clonotype appeared many times. V usage is TRBV28 and J usage is TRBJ1-1, with D unresolved. The ends were cut back, 5 bases at V and 6 bases at J, with 10 bases in the middle. Germline CDR1 is MDHEN and CDR2 is SYDVKM. This CDR3 has 12 amino acids. The CDR3 is CASSNYEPEAFF. In DNA, the CDR3 is TGTGCCAGCAGTAACTATGAACCTGAAGCTTTCTTT.

J is TRBJ2-3 and V is TRBV20-1; possible D gene TRBD1, 5 bases. V was trimmed by 5 bases and J by 2 bases, leaving 14 bases between them. This CDR3 is built from 14 residues. Germline CDR1 DFQATT, CDR2 SNEGSKA (reference sequence). The CDR3 region is CSAPGFPSTDTQYF. The CDR3, as DNA: TGCAGTGCTCCAGGGTTCCCGTCCACAGATACGCAGTATTTT.

This clonotype was seen more than once but under ten times. The V call is TRBV27, the J call TRBJ1-4; TRBD1 agrees at 8 bases. Trimming took 7 bases from V and 5 from J; bases not matched to a gene: 21. CDR1 MNHEY and CDR2 SMNVEV come from the germline V gene (reference sequence). This CDR3 has 19 residues. CDR3: CASKPRRTGIKQGNEKLFF. In DNA form, the CDR3 reads TGTGCCAGCAAACCCCGCCGGACAGGGATAAAACAGGGGAATGAAAAACTGTTTTTT.

This clonotype was seen many times. The chain is built from TRBV30 and TRBJ1-5; tentatively, D is TRBD1 (6 bases). Trimming cost V 1 base and J 5 bases, with 9 bases left between them. The V gene's germline CDR1 is GTSNPN and CDR2 SVGIG (reference sequence). The CDR3 contains 13 residues. The CDR3 DNA sequence: TGTGCCTGGAGTGGACAGGTGGATCAGCCCCAGCATTTT. It is translated as CAWSGQVDQPQHF.

As to this clonotype: This may be a read error, as it is one base from a much larger clone. The chain carries TRBV11-3 and TRBJ2-7, with a possible D match to TRBD2 (6 bases). Germline V lookup: CDR1 SGHNT, CDR2 YENEEA. This CDR3 has 13 residues. The CDR3 protein is CASRPTSSHERFF. DNA of the CDR3: TGTGCCAGCAGACCAACTAGCTCCCATGAGCGGTTCTTC.

J is TRBJ1-4 and V is TRBV7-9; D is perhaps TRBD1 (5 bases). Trimming removed 1 base from V and 7 bases from J, with 19 bases in between. In germline, CDR1 is SEHNR, CDR2 FQNEAQ (reference sequence). This CDR3 is built from 17 residues. Here the CDR3 DNA reads TGTGCCAGCAGCTTAGGGGCCGCCCAGGGTGGCAGTGAAAAACTGTTTTTT. Translating it yields CASSLGAAQGGSEKLFF.

This clonotype was counted ten times or more. This sequence joins TRBV28 and TRBJ1-1, with D possibly TRBD1 on 5 matching bases. The ends were cut back, 4 bases at V and 2 bases at J, with 11 bases in the middle. Germline loops: CDR1 MDHEN, CDR2 SYDVKM. This CDR3 spans 14 amino acids. This chain's CDR3 is CASSWGGYNTEAFF. DNA of the CDR3: TGTGCCAGCAGTTGGGGCGGTTACAACACTGAAGCTTTCTTT.

The chain recombines TRBV7-2 with TRBJ1-2, with 9 bases aligning to TRBD1. Per germline, CDR1 SGHTA and CDR2 FQGNSA. CDR3 size: 14 residues. The V gene end was trimmed by 7 bases and the J gene end by 2 bases; junction bases not matched to a gene: 5. The CDR3 region has the DNA TGTGCCAGCAACGACAGGGGGAGGAACTATGGCTACACCTTC. It encodes CASNDRGRNYGYTF.

This clonotype was observed at least ten times. This rearrangement joins TRBV2 to TRBJ2-5; D unclear. The CDR3 runs to 12 residues. V lost 7 bases and J 10 bases, leaving 16 bases between the germline ends. Germline CDR1 is SNHLY and CDR2 is FYNNEI. This chain's CDR3 is CASKSQLGNQYF. The CDR3 nucleotides are TGTGCCAGCAAGTCACAGTTAGGTAACCAGTACTTC.

This clonotype was counted many times. The rearrangement uses TRBV11-3 and TRBJ2-1; 7 bases agree with TRBD2. CDR3 length: 16 residues. Germline lookup yields CDR1 SGHNT and CDR2 YENEEA. The V segment lost 1 base and the J segment 0 bases; nucleotides outside the gene matches: 3. The CDR3: CASSLAPGGSYNEQFF. CDR3 bases: TGTGCCAGCAGCTTAGCCCCGGGGGGCTCCTACAATGAGCAGTTCTTC.